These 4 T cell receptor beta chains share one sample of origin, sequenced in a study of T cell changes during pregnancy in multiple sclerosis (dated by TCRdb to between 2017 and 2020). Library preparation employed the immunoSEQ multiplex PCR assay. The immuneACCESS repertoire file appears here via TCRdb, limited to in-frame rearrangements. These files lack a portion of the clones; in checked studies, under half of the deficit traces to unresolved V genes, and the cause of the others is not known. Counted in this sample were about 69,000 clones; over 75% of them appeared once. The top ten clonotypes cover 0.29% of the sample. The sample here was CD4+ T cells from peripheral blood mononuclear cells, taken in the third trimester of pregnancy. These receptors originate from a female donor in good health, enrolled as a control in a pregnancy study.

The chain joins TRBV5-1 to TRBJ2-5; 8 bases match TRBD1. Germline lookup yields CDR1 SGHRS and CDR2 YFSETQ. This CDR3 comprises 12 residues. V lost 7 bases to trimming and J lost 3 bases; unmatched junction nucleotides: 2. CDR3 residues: CASGQGKETQYF. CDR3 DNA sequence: TGCGCCAGCGGACAGGGAAAAGAGACCCAGTACTTC.

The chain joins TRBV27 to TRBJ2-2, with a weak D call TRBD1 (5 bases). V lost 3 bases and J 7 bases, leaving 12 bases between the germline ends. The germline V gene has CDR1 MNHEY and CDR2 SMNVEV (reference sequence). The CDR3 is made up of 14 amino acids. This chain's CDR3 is CASSFRGVDGELFF. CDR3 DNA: TGTGCCAGCAGTTTTAGGGGTGTGGACGGGGAGCTGTTTTTT.

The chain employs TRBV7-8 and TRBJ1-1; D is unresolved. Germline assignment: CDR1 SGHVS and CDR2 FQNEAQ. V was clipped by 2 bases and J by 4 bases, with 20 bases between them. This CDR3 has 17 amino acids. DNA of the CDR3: TGTGCCAGCAGCTTAATCCGGGGTTATCCAACAACCACTGAAGCTTTCTTT. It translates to CASSLIRGYPTTTEAFF.

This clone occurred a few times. CDR3: CASSENTNTEAFF. In DNA form, the CDR3 reads TGTGCCAGCAGTGAAAACACGAACACTGAAGCTTTCTTT. This sequence joins TRBV2 and TRBJ1-1; unclear D gene. CDR3 length: 13 amino acids. With 2 bases removed from V and 1 base from J, the gap between germline ends came to 5 bases. CDR1 is SNHLY, CDR2 FYNNEI, per germline.